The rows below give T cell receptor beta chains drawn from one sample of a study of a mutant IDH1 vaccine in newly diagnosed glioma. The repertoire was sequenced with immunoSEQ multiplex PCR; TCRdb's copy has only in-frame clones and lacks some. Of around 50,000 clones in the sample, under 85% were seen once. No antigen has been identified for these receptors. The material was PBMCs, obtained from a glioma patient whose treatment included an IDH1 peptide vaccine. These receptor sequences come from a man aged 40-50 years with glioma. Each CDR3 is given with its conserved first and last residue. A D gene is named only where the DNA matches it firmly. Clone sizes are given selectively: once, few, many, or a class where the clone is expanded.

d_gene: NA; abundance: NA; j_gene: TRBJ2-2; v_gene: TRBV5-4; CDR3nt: TGTGCCAGCAGGTCTGGGATGGCCGGGGAGCTGTTTTTT; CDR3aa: CASRSGMAGELFF
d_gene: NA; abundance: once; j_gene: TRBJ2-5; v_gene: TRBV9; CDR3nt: TGTGCCAGCAGCGTAGACGAGGGAAAGACCCAGTACTTC; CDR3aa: CASSVDEGKTQYF
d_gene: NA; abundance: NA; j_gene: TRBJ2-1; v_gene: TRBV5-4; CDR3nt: TGTGCCAGCAGCTTGGGGGGCAGGGCCTCCTACAATGAGCAGTTCTTC; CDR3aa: CASSLGGRASYNEQFF
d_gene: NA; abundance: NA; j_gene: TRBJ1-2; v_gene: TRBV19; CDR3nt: TGTGCCAGTAGTATGGGGCAGTGGGGTGGCTACACCTTC; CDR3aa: CASSMGQWGGYTF
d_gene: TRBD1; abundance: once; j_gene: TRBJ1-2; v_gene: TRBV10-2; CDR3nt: TGCGCCAGCAGTATGGACAGGGCGGGCTACACCTTC; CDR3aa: CASSMDRAGYTF
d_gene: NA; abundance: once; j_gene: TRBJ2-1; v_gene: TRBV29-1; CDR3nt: TGCAGCGTTGAAGATCTCAGGGAACGATACAATGAGCAGTTCTTC; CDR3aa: CSVEDLRERYNEQFF
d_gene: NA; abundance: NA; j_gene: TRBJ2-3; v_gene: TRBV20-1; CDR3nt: TGCAGTGCCTCACTCGATACGCAGTATTTT; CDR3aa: CSASLDTQYF
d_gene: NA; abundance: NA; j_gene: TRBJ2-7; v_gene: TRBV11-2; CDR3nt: TGTGCCAGCAGCTTAGCCGGGCCCGACACTCACGAGCAGTACTTC; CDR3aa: CASSLAGPDTHEQYF
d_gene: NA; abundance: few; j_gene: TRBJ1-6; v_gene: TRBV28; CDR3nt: TGTGCCAGCGCTGGGGCGGGGAATTCACCCCTCCACTTT; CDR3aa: CASAGAGNSPLHF
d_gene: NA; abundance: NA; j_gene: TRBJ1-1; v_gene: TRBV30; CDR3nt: TGTGCCTGGAGTGCCCCCCGGGTCGTTGCTTTCTTT; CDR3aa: CAWSAPRVVAFF
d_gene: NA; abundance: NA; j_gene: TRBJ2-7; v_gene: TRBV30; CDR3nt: TGTGCCTGGGGATGGGTAGGCTATTCCTACGAGCAGTACTTC; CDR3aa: CAWGWVGYSYEQYF
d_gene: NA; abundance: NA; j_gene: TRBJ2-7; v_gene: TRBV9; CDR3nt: TGTGCCAGCAGCCCTTACCAGGGGCACTCCTACGAGCAGTACTTC; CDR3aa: CASSPYQGHSYEQYF
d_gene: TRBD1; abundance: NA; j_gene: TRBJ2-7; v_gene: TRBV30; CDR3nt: TGTGCCTGGACCGGACAGGGGGATTACTACGAGCAGTACTTC; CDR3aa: CAWTGQGDYYEQYF
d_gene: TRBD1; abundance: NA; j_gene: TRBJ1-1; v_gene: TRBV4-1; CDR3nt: TGCGCCAGCAGCCCAGGACAGGGCCCCATGAACACTGAAGCTTTCTTT; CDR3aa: CASSPGQGPMNTEAFF
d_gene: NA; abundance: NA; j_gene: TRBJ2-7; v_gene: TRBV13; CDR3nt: TGTGCCAGCAGCTCCCAGTGGTACGGTCCTCAGGGTGAGCAGTACTTC; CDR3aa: CASSSQWYGPQGEQYF
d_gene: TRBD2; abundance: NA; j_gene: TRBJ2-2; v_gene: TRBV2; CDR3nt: TGTGCCAGCAAACAGACTAGCGGGTCGAACACCGGGGAGCTGTTTTTT; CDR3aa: CASKQTSGSNTGELFF
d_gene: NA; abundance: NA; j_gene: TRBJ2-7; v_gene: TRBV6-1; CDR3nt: TGTGCCAGCAGTGAAGGGCCGGGGACCTACGAGCAGTACTTC; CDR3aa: CASSEGPGTYEQYF
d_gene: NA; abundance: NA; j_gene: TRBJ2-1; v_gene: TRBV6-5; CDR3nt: TGTGCCAGCAGTTACAGGAATGAGCAGTTCTTC; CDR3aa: CASSYRNEQFF
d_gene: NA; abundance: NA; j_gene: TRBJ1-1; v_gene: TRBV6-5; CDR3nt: TGTGCCAGCAAAATAACCCGCCTAGGGAACACTGAAGCTTTCTTT; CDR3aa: CASKITRLGNTEAFF
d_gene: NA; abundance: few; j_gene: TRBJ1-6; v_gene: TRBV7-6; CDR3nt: TGTGCCAGCAGCTCCCTAACAGTGAAGAATTCACCCCTCCACTTT; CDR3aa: CASSSLTVKNSPLHF
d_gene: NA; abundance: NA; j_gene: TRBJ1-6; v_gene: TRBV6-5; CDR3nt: TGTGCCAGTAGAAGGGGGGAAGGGTCACCCCTCCACTTT; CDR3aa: CASRRGEGSPLHF
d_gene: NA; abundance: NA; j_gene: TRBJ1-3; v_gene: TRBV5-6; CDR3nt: TGTGCCAGCAGCTTTACGGCACCCACGAGGGGAAACACCATATATTTT; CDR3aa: CASSFTAPTRGNTIYF
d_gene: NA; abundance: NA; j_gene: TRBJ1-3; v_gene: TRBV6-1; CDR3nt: TGTGCCAGCAGTGTCGATCATGACTCTGGAAACACCATATATTTT; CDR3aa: CASSVDHDSGNTIYF
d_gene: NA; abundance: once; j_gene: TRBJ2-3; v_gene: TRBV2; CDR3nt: TGTGCCAGCAGTGAACTGGGTAGGGCTCGCTTGGCAGATACGCAGTATTTT; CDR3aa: CASSELGRARLADTQYF
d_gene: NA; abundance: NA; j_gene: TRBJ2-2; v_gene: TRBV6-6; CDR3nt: TGTGCCAGCAGTTACACCCGGGAGCGCGGGGAGCTGTTTTTT; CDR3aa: CASSYTRERGELFF
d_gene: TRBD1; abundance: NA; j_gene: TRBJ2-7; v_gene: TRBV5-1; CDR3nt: TGCGCCAGCAGATACGGAGGAACAGGGGATTGGGAAGAGCAGTACTTC; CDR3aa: CASRYGGTGDWEEQYF
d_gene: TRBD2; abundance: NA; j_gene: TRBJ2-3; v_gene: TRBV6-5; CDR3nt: TGTGCCAGCAGTTACGGCGGGGGGGCCGGCACAGATACGCAGTATTTT; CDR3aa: CASSYGGGAGTDTQYF
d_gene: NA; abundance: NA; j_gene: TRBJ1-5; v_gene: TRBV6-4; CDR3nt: TGTGCCAGGGAGGCCTACTCAGGCAGCAATCAGCCCCAGCATTTT; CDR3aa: CAREAYSGSNQPQHF
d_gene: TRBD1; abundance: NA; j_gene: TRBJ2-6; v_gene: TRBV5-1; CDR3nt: TGCGCCAGCAGCTCCGGGACAGGGCCCTCTGGGGCCAACGTCCTGACTTTC; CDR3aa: CASSSGTGPSGANVLTF
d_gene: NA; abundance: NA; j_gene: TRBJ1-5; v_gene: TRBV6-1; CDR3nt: TGTGCCAGCCAGTTAGTAAGCAATCAGCCCCAGCATTTT; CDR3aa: CASQLVSNQPQHF
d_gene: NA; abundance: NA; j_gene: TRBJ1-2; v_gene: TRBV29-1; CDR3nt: TGCAGCGTTGAAGAGCACTATTATGGCTACACCTTC; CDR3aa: CSVEEHYYGYTF
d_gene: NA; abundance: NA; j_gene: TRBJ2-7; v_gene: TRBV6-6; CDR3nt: TGTGCCAGCAGTTACTCGACGGTGGGGGGCGGCGAGCAGTACTTC; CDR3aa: CASSYSTVGGGEQYF
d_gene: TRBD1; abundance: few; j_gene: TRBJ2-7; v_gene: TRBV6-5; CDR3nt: TGTGCCAGCAGTTACTCAGGGGACAGCACCTACGAGCAGTACTTC; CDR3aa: CASSYSGDSTYEQYF
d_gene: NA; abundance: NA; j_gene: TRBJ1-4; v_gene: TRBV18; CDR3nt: TGTGCCAGCTCGCTCACAACTAATGAAAAACTGTTTTTT; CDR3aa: CASSLTTNEKLFF
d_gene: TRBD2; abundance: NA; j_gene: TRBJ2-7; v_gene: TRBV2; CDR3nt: TGTGCCAGCAGGGGGTATAGCGGGGGTTCCTACGAGCAGTACTTC; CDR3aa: CASRGYSGGSYEQYF
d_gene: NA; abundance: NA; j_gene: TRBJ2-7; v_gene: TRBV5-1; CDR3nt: TGCGCCAGCAGCTCGGCCCGTTCCTACGAGCAGTACTTC; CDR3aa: CASSSARSYEQYF
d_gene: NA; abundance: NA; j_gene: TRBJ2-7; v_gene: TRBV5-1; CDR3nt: TGCGCCAGCAGCGCAAGGCCCGGGACAACAACCTACGAGCAGTACTTC; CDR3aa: CASSARPGTTTYEQYF
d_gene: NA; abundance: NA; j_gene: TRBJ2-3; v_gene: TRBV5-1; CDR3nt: TGCGCCAGCAGCTTCTCCAGCCGCACAGATACGCAGTATTTT; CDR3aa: CASSFSSRTDTQYF
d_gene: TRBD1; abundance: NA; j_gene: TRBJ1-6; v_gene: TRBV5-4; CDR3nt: TGTGCCACCCAGACGACAGGGGTCCCCTATAATTCACCCCTCCACTTT; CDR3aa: CATQTTGVPYNSPLHF
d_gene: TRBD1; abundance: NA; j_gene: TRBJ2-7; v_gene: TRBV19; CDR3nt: TGTGCCAGTAGGATAACCGGAAATCGGGACAGGGCCTACGAGCAGTACTTC; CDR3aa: CASRITGNRDRAYEQYF
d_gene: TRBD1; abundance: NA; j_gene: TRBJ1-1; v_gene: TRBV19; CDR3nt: TGTGCCAGTAGTGCCAAACCAGGGGGCACTGAAGCTTTCTTT; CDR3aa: CASSAKPGGTEAFF
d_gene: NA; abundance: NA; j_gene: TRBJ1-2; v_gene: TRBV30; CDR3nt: TGTGCCTGGAGTACAGGGATGAGGGAAGCTAACTATGGCTACACCTTC; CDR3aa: CAWSTGMREANYGYTF
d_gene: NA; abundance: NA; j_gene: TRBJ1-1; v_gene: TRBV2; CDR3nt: TGTGCCAGCAGGAAACCGGCGCTCGGGACTGAAGCTTTCTTT; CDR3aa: CASRKPALGTEAFF
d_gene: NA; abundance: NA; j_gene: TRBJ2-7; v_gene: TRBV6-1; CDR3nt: TGTGCCAGCAGTGAAGCCAGGTTTCCCTACGAGCAGTACTTC; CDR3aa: CASSEARFPYEQYF
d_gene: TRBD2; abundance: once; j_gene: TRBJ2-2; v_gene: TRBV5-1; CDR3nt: TGCGCCACCTCGACTAGCCTGAACACCGGGGAGCTGTTTTTT; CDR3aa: CATSTSLNTGELFF
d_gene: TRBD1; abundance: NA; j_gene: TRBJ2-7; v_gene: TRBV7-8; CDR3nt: TGTGCCAGCAGCTTTCGGGACAGGGGGCAATACGAGCAGTACTTC; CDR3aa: CASSFRDRGQYEQYF